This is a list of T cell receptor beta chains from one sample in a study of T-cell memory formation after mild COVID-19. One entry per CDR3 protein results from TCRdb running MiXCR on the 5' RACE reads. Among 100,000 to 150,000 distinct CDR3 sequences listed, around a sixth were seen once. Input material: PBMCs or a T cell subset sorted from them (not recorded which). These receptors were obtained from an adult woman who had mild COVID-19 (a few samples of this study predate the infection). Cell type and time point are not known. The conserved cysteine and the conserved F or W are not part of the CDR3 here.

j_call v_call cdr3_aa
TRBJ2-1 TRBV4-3 ASSLRWRLRREREQF
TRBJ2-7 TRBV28 ASTRRYEQY
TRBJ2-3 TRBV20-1 SAPSTGTDTQY
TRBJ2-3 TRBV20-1 SVVQSGTGIDTQY
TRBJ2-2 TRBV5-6 ASSLRLEFAANTGELF
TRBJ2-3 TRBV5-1 ASSGHLQRRDTQY
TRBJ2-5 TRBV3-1 ASSQDGELAETQY
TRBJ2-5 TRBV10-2 ASSGTSWGETQY
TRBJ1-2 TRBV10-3 AIMPGGGVDGYT
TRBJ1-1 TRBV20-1 SAPRGMDTEAF
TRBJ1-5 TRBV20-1 SANTGGNSNQPQH
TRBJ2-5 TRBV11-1 ASSTGLAGETQY
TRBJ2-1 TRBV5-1 ASSLVSAEYNEQF
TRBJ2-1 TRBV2 ASSAYVGHNEQF
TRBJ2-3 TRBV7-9 ASSLASIGDTQY
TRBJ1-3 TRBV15 ATSRDRAYGNTIY
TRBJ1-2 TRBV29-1 SVLGGDVGGYGYT
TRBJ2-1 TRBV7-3 ASSSLLSDRKFNNEQF
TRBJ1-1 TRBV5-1 ASSFLLGNTEAF
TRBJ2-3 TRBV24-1 ATSDRGTGRSTDTQY
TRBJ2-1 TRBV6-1 ASREGPSSYNEQF
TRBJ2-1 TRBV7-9 ASSLATGPINNEQF
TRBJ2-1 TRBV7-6 ASILDPREQF
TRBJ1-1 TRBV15 ATSREVGGQTEAF
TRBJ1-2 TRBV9 ASSVDLGSYGYT
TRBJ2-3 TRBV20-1 SARGELAVSTDTQY
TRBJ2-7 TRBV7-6 ASSLGTRGEQY
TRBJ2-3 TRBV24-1 ATSESRTGGADTQY
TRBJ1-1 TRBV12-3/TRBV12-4 ASSLPMNTEAF
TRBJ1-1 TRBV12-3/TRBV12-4 ASSLAAGGGSTEAF
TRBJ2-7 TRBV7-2 ASSPGGASVWYEQY
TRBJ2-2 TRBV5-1 ASSLRGFGDTGELF
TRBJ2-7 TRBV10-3 AISASPGSYEQY
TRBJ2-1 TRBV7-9 ASSPLPGSSYNEQF
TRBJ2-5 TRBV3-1 ASGRLAGPQETQY
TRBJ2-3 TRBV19 ASLRVAGSTDTQY
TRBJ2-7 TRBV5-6 ASSFRQGAREQY
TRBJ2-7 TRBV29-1 SVEDRRTYEQY
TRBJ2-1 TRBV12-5 ASGLSGIPYNEQF
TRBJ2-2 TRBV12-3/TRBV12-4 ASSLGYTGELF
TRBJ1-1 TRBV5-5 ASSPQFGTAEAF
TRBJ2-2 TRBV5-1 ASSLQDTGELF
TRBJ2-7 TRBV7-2 ASSTPQGVGGEQY
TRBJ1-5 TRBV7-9 ASSLEASGRINQPQH
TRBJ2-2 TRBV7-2 ASSFSQGNTGELF
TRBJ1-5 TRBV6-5 ASSYSGPGISPQH
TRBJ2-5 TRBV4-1 ASSKGGRETQY
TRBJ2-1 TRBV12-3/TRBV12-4 ASSLAAGGPF
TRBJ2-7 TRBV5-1 ASSLVSGSEQY
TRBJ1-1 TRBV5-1 ASSLVGLDTEAF
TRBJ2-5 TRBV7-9 ASSFDGKETQY
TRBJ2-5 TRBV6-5 ASSYDRGLETQY
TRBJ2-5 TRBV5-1 ASIAGDHQETQY
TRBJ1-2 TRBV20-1 SARDPRNNYGYT
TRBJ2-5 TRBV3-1 ASSQLETQY